The present entry profiles one T cell receptor (beta chain) with its context. The antigen is not known. CD45RO/CCR7/CD25/CD127/CD95/CD27 sorting isolated CD4+ naive, central memory, regulatory and stem cell-like memory cells. These data are taken from a study of beta chain features in type 1 diabetes. Whole-study context: In age, gender and cell yields, patients were similar to healthy donors.

The study's findings and limits: TCRB repertoires of naive, central memory and Treg cells appeared more similar among patients than among healthy donors. Type 1 diabetes patients showed a moderate but significant shortening of TCRB CDR3s in all four CD4+ subsets.

This CDR3 has 15 residues. Trimming left V 5 bases short and J 0 bases short, with 14 bases between. From germline, CDR1 is SGHTA and CDR2 FQGNSA. Reverse transcription of all isolated RNA meant that expressed TCRB transcripts were sequenced. Assay used: immunoSEQ multiplex PCR; TCRdb lists only in-frame clones, some missing. The sample records hundreds of thousands of clones, approximately 15% being singletons. The genes are TRBV7-2 and TRBJ2-7, with D possibly matching TRBD2 (7 bases). The TCR was taken from a young man in good health. Material: naive CD4+ T cells from blood. The CDR3 DNA follows: TGTGCCAGCAGCCCCTCGGGGGGCAGCTCCTACGAGCAGTACTTC. Its translation is CASSPSGGSSYEQYF.